Listed below are T cell receptor beta chains from one sample, sequenced in a study of sequential checkpoint blockade in melanoma. Produced via immunoSEQ multiplex PCR; TCRdb's table is partial and in-frame only. The data contain tens of thousands of clones, about 89% of them singletons. This specimen was CD8+ T cells sorted from blood (inferred from file names), taken from a patient given nivolumab and ipilimumab in sequence. Every receptor here comes from a human donor with melanoma. CDR3s include the opening cysteine and the closing phenylalanine or tryptophan. Each record gives: CDR3 DNA, CDR3 protein, V gene, D gene, clone size, J gene. D genes are given only for firm matches. Clone size is stated in some rows and not others, as once, few, many or a class when expanded.

TGTGCCAGCAGCCTACCGGGACTAGCTCCCCATGAGCAGTTCTTC | CASSLPGLAPHEQFF | TRBV5-4 | TRBD2 | . | TRBJ2-1
TGTGCCAGCTCACAGGGACATCGAACGAACACCGGGGAGCTGTTTTTT | CASSQGHRTNTGELFF | TRBV28 | . | . | TRBJ2-2
TGTGCCAGCAGCTTCGGGCGGGGATTAGATACGCAGTATTTT | CASSFGRGLDTQYF | TRBV11-2 | . | . | TRBJ2-3
TGTGCCAGCAGCTTAATAGCCGGGACACCCGACAAAAACATTCAGTACTTC | CASSLIAGTPDKNIQYF | TRBV7-8 | . | once | TRBJ2-4
TGTGCCAGCAGTGACCCGGGACACCTCGTTAGCTACACCTTC | CASSDPGHLVSYTF | TRBV2 | . | . | TRBJ1-2
TGTGCCAGCAGCGAACAGGGAGTAAGCAATGAGCAGTTCTTC | CASSEQGVSNEQFF | TRBV9 | . | . | TRBJ2-1
TGTGCCTGGAGTGTACGGGGTATCCATGGCTACACCTTC | CAWSVRGIHGYTF | TRBV30 | . | . | TRBJ1-2
TGTGCCAGCAGCTTAATTTCGGGAGGTCACGAGCAGTACTTC | CASSLISGGHEQYF | TRBV7-6 | TRBD2 | . | TRBJ2-7
TGTGCCAGCCCGGACAGGGGCGGGAAGACCCAGTACTTC | CASPDRGGKTQYF | TRBV6-6 | TRBD1 | once | TRBJ2-5
TGTGCCAGCAGCCGGACTTCTGTGGACGAGCAGTACTTC | CASSRTSVDEQYF | TRBV7-6 | . | . | TRBJ2-7
TGTGCCAGCAGCAGTCTAGACTACGAGCAGTACTTC | CASSSLDYEQYF | TRBV6-6 | . | . | TRBJ2-7